This is a list of T cell receptor beta chains from one sample in a study of long-term antiretroviral therapy in people with HIV. TCRdb's table, derived via immunoSEQ multiplex PCR, lists solely in-frame clones and lacks some. The sample records almost 30,000 clones, 90% being singletons. The source material was unsorted PBMCs, sampled 3.2 years before starting antiretroviral therapy. These receptors all come from a man aged 50-60 years with HIV. CDR3s include the opening cysteine and the closing phenylalanine or tryptophan. A D gene is named only where the DNA matches it firmly. Rows give clone size only sometimes, using once, few, many, or a class for an expanded clone.

clone_size: once
j_call: TRBJ1-4
d_call: TRBD1
v_call: TRBV6-1
cdr3_length: 14
cdr3_nt: TGTGCCAGCAGCCGACAGGGGGATGGTGAAAAACTGTTTTTT
cdr3_aa: CASSRQGDGEKLFF

clone_size: .
j_call: TRBJ2-1
d_call: .
v_call: TRBV6-5
cdr3_length: 12
cdr3_nt: TGTGCCAGCAGCTTCCTCTACAATGAGCAGTTCTTC
cdr3_aa: CASSFLYNEQFF

clone_size: .
j_call: TRBJ2-1
d_call: TRBD2
v_call: TRBV19
cdr3_length: 16
cdr3_nt: TGTGCCAGTACAATGGGACTAGCGGGAGACTACAATGAGCAGTTCTTC
cdr3_aa: CASTMGLAGDYNEQFF

clone_size: .
j_call: TRBJ1-1
d_call: .
v_call: TRBV18
cdr3_length: 13
cdr3_nt: TGTGCCAGCTCACCCTCATCGCTTTTGTCGGCTTTCTTT
cdr3_aa: CASSPSSLLSAFF

clone_size: .
j_call: TRBJ1-1
d_call: .
v_call: TRBV7-3
cdr3_length: 13
cdr3_nt: TGTGCCAGCAGCGCCACGGGAAGTGGTGAAGCTTTCTTT
cdr3_aa: CASSATGSGEAFF

clone_size: .
j_call: TRBJ2-5
d_call: .
v_call: TRBV6-6
cdr3_length: 14
cdr3_nt: TGTGCCAGTACCGACCCGACGGGGCAAGAGACCCAGTACTTC
cdr3_aa: CASTDPTGQETQYF

clone_size: once
j_call: TRBJ2-5
d_call: TRBD2
v_call: TRBV29-1
cdr3_length: 16
cdr3_nt: TGCAGCGTTGTGGGCGGGAGGGCCGTATGGCAAGAGACCCAGTACTTC
cdr3_aa: CSVVGGRAVWQETQYF

clone_size: .
j_call: TRBJ2-3
d_call: TRBD1
v_call: TRBV2
cdr3_length: 17
cdr3_nt: TGTGCCAGCAGCGGTTGGACAGGCGGTTCCCCCACAGATACGCAGTATTTT
cdr3_aa: CASSGWTGGSPTDTQYF

clone_size: .
j_call: TRBJ1-3
d_call: TRBD1
v_call: TRBV5-1
cdr3_length: 15
cdr3_nt: TGCGCCAGCAGGGGACAGGGGAGTTCTGGAAACACCATATATTTT
cdr3_aa: CASRGQGSSGNTIYF

clone_size: .
j_call: TRBJ2-1
d_call: .
v_call: TRBV7-9
cdr3_length: 17
cdr3_nt: TGTGCCAGCAGCTCCGCCGTCGGCGGGACGGTGCATCGGAGTCAGTTCTTC
cdr3_aa: CASSSAVGGTVHRSQFF

clone_size: .
j_call: TRBJ2-2
d_call: .
v_call: TRBV5-1
cdr3_length: 16
cdr3_nt: TGCGCCAGCAGCTTGGAGGGGACGGAGGTATCCGGGGAGCTGTTTTTT
cdr3_aa: CASSLEGTEVSGELFF

clone_size: .
j_call: TRBJ2-3
d_call: .
v_call: TRBV27
cdr3_length: 15
cdr3_nt: TGTGCCAGCAGCCGATTCTTCCCCGTCACAGATACGCAGTATTTT
cdr3_aa: CASSRFFPVTDTQYF

clone_size: .
j_call: TRBJ2-5
d_call: .
v_call: TRBV30
cdr3_length: 14
cdr3_nt: TGTGCCTGGAGGAGGCAGGGAACGGGGGAGACCCAGTACTTC
cdr3_aa: CAWRRQGTGETQYF

clone_size: .
j_call: TRBJ2-1
d_call: TRBD2
v_call: TRBV10-2
cdr3_length: 16
cdr3_nt: TGCGCCAGCAGTGCCTCCTGGGGGGGGAGTTTCAATGAGCAGTTCTTC
cdr3_aa: CASSASWGGSFNEQFF

clone_size: .
j_call: TRBJ2-3
d_call: .
v_call: TRBV7-7
cdr3_length: 13
cdr3_nt: TGTGCTAGCAGCTTAGTAGGTACAGATACGCAGTATTTT
cdr3_aa: CASSLVGTDTQYF

clone_size: .
j_call: TRBJ2-7
d_call: .
v_call: TRBV5-1
cdr3_length: 14
cdr3_nt: TGCGCCAGCAGCTTGTGGCTACTATCCTACGAGCAGTACTTC
cdr3_aa: CASSLWLLSYEQYF

clone_size: .
j_call: TRBJ2-1
d_call: TRBD2
v_call: TRBV11-3
cdr3_length: 14
cdr3_nt: TGTGCCAGCAGCTTGGCGGGGGGGACATATGAGCAGTTCTTC
cdr3_aa: CASSLAGGTYEQFF

clone_size: .
j_call: TRBJ1-3
d_call: .
v_call: TRBV11-2
cdr3_length: 13
cdr3_nt: TGTGCCAGCAGCTTTCAGCCTGGAAACACCATATATTTT
cdr3_aa: CASSFQPGNTIYF